This T cell receptor beta chain emerged from a study of response to subunit inactivated influenza vaccine. Germline V gene data show CDR1 as SQVTM and CDR2 as ANQGSEA. The length of the CDR3 is 12 residues. The V gene lost 7 bases and the J gene lost 2 bases, with 12 bases spanning the gap. Study observations and caveats: Seasonal influenza vaccination, on each occasion, was suggested by the authors to recruit few new T cells.

TCRdb redid the calling of the RT-PCR reads with MiXCR, one entry per CDR3 protein. Among around 530,000 distinct CDR3 sequences listed, approximately 16% were seen once. This clonotype was observed a handful of times. The antigen is undetermined. The sample consisted of CD4+ T cells sorted from PBMCs, taken less than 25 months after vaccination. The clonotype was recovered from a man aged 45-69 years who received an inactivated influenza vaccine. This rearrangement joins TRBV29-1 to TRBJ2-7, with D maybe TRBD2 (7 bases). CDR3 protein: CSAWGGAYEQYF. The CDR3 region has the DNA TGCAGCGCGTGGGGGGGCGCCTACGAGCAGTACTTC.